This is a list of T cell receptor beta chains from one sample in a study of T cells in Graves' hyperthyroidism and ophthalmopathy. A single record per CDR3 protein comes from TCRdb applying MiXCR to the multiplex PCR reads. The data hold 300,000 to 350,000 distinct CDR3 sequences, with about a sixth observed a single time. The specimen was blood. The receptors were gathered from a woman in her forties with Graves' ophthalmopathy. CDR3s include the opening cysteine and the closing phenylalanine or tryptophan. A D gene is named only where the DNA matches it firmly. Clone size, where shown, is once, few, many, or a class for clones that have expanded.

d_gene,v_gene,abundance,j_gene,CDR3nt,CDR3aa
-,TRBV12-5,many,TRBJ1-2,TGTGCTAGTGGTTTGGACAGAACTAACTATGGCTACACCTTC,CASGLDRTNYGYTF
-,TRBV9,many,TRBJ2-7,TGTGCCAGCAGCGTATTCGACGTTTGGGGCGAGCAGTACTTC,CASSVFDVWGEQYF
-,TRBV4-2,many,TRBJ1-1,TGTGCCAGCAGCCCGTACTCCAGGGATATTAACACTGAAGCTTTCTTT,CASSPYSRDINTEAFF
TRBD1,TRBV12-3/TRBV12-4,-,TRBJ1-2,TGTGCCAGCAGTTCGGCAGGGGGTTTCTATGGCTACACCTTC,CASSSAGGFYGYTF
-,TRBV5-6,many,TRBJ2-6,TGTGCCAGCAGCTTGGGGCCGATCATCTCTGGGGCCAACGTCCTGACTTTC,CASSLGPIISGANVLTF
TRBD2,TRBV12-3/TRBV12-4,-,TRBJ2-5,TGTGCCAGCAGCCTCGGACTAGCGGGAGGTCAAGGAGAGACCCAGTACTTC,CASSLGLAGGQGETQYF
-,TRBV20-1,many,TRBJ2-5,TGCAGTGCTAGATTGGCAGGGCAGGAGACCCAGTACTTC,CSARLAGQETQYF
TRBD1,TRBV27,many,TRBJ2-5,TGTGCCGGCAGTTTATTGGGACAGGGAGAGACCCAGTACTTC,CAGSLLGQGETQYF
-,TRBV12-3/TRBV12-4,many,TRBJ1-1,TGTGCCAGCAGTAAAAAGGGACAAACTAACACCGAAGCTTTCTTT,CASSKKGQTNTEAFF
-,TRBV12-3/TRBV12-4,many,TRBJ1-1,TGTGCCAGCAGTCCCTTTCGGGGGAACACTGAAGCTTTCTTT,CASSPFRGNTEAFF
-,TRBV6-4,many,TRBJ2-6,TGTGCCAGCAGTGACTCAACAGGGTCTGGGGCCAACGTCCTGACTTTC,CASSDSTGSGANVLTF